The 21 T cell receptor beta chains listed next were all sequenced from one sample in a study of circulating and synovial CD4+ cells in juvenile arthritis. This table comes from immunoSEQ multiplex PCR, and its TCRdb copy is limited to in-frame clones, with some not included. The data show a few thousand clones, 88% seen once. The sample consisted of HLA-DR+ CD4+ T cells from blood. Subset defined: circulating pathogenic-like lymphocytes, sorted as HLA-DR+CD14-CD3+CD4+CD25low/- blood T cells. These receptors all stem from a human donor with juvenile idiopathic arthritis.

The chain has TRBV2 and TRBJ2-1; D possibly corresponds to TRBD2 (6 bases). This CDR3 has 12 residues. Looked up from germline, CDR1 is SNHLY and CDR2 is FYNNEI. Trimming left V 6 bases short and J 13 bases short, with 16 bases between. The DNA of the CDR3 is TGTGCCAGCAGCTACACGGGGGACTTCCAGTTCTTC. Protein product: CASSYTGDFQFF.

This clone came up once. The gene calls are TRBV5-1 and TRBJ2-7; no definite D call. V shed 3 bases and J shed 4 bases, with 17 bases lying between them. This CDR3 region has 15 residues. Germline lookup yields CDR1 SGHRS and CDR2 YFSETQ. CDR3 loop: CASSWNLGGTYEQYF. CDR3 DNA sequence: TGCGCCAGCAGCTGGAATTTAGGCGGAACTTACGAGCAGTACTTC.

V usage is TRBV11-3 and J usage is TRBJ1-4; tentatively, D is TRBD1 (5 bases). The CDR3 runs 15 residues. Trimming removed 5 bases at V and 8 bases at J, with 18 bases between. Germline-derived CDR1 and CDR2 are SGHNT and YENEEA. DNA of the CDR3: TGTGCCAGCAGCCCGCATGACAGTGGGGTGGAAAAACTGTTTTTT. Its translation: CASSPHDSGVEKLFF.

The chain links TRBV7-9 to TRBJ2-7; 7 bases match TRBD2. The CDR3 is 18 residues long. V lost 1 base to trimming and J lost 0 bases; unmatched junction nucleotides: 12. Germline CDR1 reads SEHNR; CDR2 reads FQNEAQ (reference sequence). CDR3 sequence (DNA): TGTGCCAGCAGCTTAGGTAGCTTCTGGCTAGCGGCCTCCTACGAGCAGTACTTC. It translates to CASSLGSFWLAASYEQYF.

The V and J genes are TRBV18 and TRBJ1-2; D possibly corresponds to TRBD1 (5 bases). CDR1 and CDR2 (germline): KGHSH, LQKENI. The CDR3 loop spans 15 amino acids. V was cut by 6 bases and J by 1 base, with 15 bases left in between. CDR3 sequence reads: CASSEGPQLNYGYTF. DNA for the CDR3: TGTGCCAGCTCGGAGGGACCCCAACTTAACTATGGCTACACCTTC.

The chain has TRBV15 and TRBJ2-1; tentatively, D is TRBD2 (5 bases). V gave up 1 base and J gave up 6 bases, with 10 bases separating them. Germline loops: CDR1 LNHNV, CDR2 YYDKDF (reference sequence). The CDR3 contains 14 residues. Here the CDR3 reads CATSRGGVPNEQFF. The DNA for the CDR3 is TGTGCCACCAGCAGAGGGGGAGTCCCCAATGAGCAGTTCTTC.

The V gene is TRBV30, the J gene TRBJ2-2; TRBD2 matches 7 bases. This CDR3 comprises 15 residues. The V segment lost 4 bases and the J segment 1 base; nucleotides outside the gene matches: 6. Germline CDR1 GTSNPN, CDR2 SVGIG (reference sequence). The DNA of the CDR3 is TGTGCCTGGACCCGTCCGGGAGGGAACACCGGGGAGCTGTTTTTT. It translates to CAWTRPGGNTGELFF.

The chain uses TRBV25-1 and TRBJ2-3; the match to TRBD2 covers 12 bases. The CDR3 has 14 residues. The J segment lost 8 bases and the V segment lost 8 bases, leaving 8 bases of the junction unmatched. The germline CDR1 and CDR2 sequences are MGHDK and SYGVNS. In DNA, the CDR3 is TGTGCCAGCGCCACTAGCGGGGGGTTTGTTACGCAGTATTTT. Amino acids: CASATSGGFVTQYF.

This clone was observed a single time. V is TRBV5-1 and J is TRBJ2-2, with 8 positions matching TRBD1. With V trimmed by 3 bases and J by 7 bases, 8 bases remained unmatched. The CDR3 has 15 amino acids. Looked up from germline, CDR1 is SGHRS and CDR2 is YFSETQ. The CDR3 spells CASSWRTGIIGELFF. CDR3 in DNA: TGCGCCAGCAGCTGGAGGACAGGGATAATCGGGGAGCTGTTTTTT.

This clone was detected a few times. CDR3 protein: CASSSGQGWTGELFF. The CDR3 bases are TGTGCCAGCAGCTCCGGACAGGGCTGGACCGGGGAGCTGTTTTTT. The chain has TRBV7-2 and TRBJ2-2; TRBD1 matches at 8 bases. The germline V gene encodes CDR1 SGHTA and CDR2 FQGNSA. Germline trimming cut 4 bases from V and 5 bases from J; bases unmatched to any gene: 6. The CDR3 has 15 residues.

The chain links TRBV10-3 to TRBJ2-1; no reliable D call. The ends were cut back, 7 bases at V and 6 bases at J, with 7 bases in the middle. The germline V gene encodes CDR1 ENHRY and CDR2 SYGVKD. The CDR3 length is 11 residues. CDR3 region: CAITGGNEQFF. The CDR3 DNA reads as TGTGCCATCACAGGTGGCAATGAGCAGTTCTTC.

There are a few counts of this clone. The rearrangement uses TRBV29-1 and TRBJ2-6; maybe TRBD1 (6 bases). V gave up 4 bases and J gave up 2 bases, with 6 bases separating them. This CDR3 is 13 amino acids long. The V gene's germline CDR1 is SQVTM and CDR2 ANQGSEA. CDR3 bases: TGCAGCGTTGCAGGGGCTGGGGCCAACGTCCTGACTTTC. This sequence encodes CSVAGAGANVLTF.

The CDR3 DNA follows: TGTGCCAGCAGCCCCACGAGTGATAGCAATCAGCCCCAGCATTTT. Residues: CASSPTSDSNQPQHF. V gene TRBV4-2 combines with J gene TRBJ1-5; D uncertain. In germline, CDR1 is LGHNA, CDR2 YNFKEQ. V was cut by 4 bases and J by 0 bases, with 10 bases left in between. The CDR3 has 15 residues.

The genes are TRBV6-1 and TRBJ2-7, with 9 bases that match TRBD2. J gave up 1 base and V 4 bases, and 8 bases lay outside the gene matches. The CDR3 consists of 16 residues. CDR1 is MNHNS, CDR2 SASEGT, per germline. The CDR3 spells CASSVEPSGGSYEQYF. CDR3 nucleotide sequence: TGTGCCAGCAGTGTCGAACCGAGCGGGGGGTCCTACGAGCAGTACTTC.

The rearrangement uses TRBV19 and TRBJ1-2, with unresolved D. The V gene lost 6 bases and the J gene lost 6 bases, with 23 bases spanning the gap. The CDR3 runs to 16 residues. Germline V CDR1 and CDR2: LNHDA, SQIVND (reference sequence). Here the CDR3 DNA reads TGTGCCAGTAGGGTGACCGGGTCTTCTACGACGAATGGCTACACCTTC. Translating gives CASRVTGSSTTNGYTF.

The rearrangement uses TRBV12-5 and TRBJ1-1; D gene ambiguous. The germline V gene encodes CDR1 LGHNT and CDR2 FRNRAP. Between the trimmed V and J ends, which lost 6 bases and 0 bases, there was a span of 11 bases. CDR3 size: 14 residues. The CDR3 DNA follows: TGTGCTAGTGGCCTCCAGGAAATGAACACTGAAGCTTTCTTT. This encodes CASGLQEMNTEAFF.

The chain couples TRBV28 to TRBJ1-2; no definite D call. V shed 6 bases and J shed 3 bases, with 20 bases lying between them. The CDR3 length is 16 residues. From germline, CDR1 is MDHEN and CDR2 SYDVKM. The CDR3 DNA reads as TGTGCCAGCAGGCGCCTCTCCTCCGGCGGGGACTATGGCTACACCTTC. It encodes CASRRLSSGGDYGYTF.

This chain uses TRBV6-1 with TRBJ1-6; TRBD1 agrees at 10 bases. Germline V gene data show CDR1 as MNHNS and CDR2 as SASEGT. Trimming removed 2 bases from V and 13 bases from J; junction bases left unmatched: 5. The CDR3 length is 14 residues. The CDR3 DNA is TGTGCCAGCAGTGAATCGGGACAGGGGTTGCCCCTCCACTTT. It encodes CASSESGQGLPLHF.

The CDR3 region has the DNA TGTGCCAGCAGCTTAGTTCGCTCAGGGGGATACACTGAAGCTTTCTTT. Translated, it gives CASSLVRSGGYTEAFF. The chain joins TRBV7-8 to TRBJ1-1, with 7 bases matching TRBD1. CDR3 length: 16 amino acids. Germline V gene lookup returns CDR1 SGHVS and CDR2 FQNEAQ. V lost 1 base to trimming and J lost 3 bases; unmatched junction nucleotides: 8.

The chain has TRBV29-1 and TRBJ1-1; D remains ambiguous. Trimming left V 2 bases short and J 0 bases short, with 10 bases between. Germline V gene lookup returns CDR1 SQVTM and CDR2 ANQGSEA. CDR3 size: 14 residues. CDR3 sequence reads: CSVEKEGLNTEAFF. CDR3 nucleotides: TGCAGCGTTGAAAAGGAGGGTCTGAACACTGAAGCTTTCTTT.

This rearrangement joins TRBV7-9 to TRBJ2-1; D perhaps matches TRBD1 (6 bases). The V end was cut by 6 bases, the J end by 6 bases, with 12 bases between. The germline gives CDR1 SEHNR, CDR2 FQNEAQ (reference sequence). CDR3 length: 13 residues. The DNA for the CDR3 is TGTGCCAGCAGACAAGGGGGTTCCAATGAGCAGTTCTTC. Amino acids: CASRQGGSNEQFF.